The present T cell receptor (beta chain) was sequenced within a study of post-analysis software for immune sequencing data. This clonotype was observed a few times. Its antigen is as yet unknown. General observations from the study: Patients had higher frequencies than controls of about 5 TRBV segments, including TRBV5-6, TRBV5-1 and TRBV20-1. Same-batch preparations were strongly co-clustered by F measure.

The CDR3 runs 12 residues. V was pared by 1 base and J by 4 bases, with 6 bases between. Germline-derived CDR1 and CDR2 are SQVTM and ANQGSEA. Incorporated into the TCR beta cDNA libraries were unique molecular identifiers, which served to reduce PCR and sequencing biases. TCRdb fed the PCR reads into MiXCR, producing one record per CDR3 protein. The sample consists of approximately 400,000 distinct CDR3 sequences, roughly 35% of them appearing once. The chain has TRBV29-1 and TRBJ2-3; D is possibly TRBD1 or TRBD2 (5 bases each). The sequence came from a girl aged 5-17 years with multiple sclerosis. Material: blood. CDR3 nucleotide sequence: TGCAGCGTTGAAGGGGACCCAGATACGCAGTATTTT. Encoded protein: CSVEGDPDTQYF.